Listed here are 31 T cell receptor beta chains from one sample, sequenced in a study of Graves' ophthalmopathy and Graves' hyperthyroidism. From RNA, the CDR3 regions of TCR beta chains were amplified and sequenced. First-round RT-PCR employed HTBI primers, with a second-round multiplex PCR after it. TCRdb reprocessed the multiplex PCR reads with MiXCR, giving one entry per CDR3 protein. Counted here are about 1.1 million distinct CDR3 sequences, about 35% occurring once; the ten biggest clones make up approximately 12%. Sequencing was done on a sample of peripheral blood or thyroid tissue (not recorded which). These receptors all stem from an adult man with Graves' hyperthyroidism.

This clonotype was found many times. The J gene is TRBJ1-5, the V gene TRBV20-1; tentatively, D is TRBD1 (5 bases). Germline lookup yields CDR1 DFQATT and CDR2 SNEGSKA (reference sequence). The V end lost 3 bases, the J end lost 6 bases, and 18 bases lay between the germline ends. The CDR3 loop spans 15 amino acids. As DNA, the CDR3 is TGCAGTGCTAGCCCCCCACGTGCAGGGTCTCAGCCCCAGCATTTT. It translates to CSASPPRAGSQPQHF.

Concerning this clonotype: A read error may account for a junction end that differs from germline. V usage is TRBV10-3 and J usage is TRBJ2-5; the D is unclear. Germline values: CDR1 ENHRY, CDR2 SYGVKD. This CDR3 has 18 residues. CDR3 loop: CASSKTGPTPGWQETQYF. The CDR3 DNA reads TGTGCCAGCAGTAAAACCGGACCGACTCCTGGGTGGCAAGAGACCCAGTACTTC.

The rearrangement joins TRBV29-1 to TRBJ2-5; D is possibly TRBD2 (6 bases). Deletions cut 0 bases from V and 3 bases from J, with 11 bases between. This CDR3 has 14 residues. Germline assignment: CDR1 SQVTM and CDR2 ANQGSEA. This chain's CDR3 is CSVEDWGEKETQYF. CDR3 nucleotide sequence: TGCAGCGTTGAAGATTGGGGGGAGAAAGAGACCCAGTACTTC.

This clonotype was recorded only once. This chain joins TRBV9 and TRBJ2-7, with 7 bases lining up with TRBD2. CDR1 SGDLS and CDR2 YYNGEE come from the germline V gene. The length of the CDR3 is 15 residues. With V trimmed by 3 bases and J by 6 bases, 12 bases remained unmatched. CDR3 region: CASSARPGGTGEQYF. The CDR3 DNA is TGTGCCAGCAGCGCGCGCCCCGGGGGGACCGGCGAGCAGTACTTC.

In its sample, this clonotype was seen many times. The chain links TRBV7-8 to TRBJ2-7; 8 bases are shared with TRBD2. This CDR3 has 15 amino acids. The V gene's germline CDR1 is SGHVS and CDR2 FQNEAQ. V dropped 1 base and J dropped 4; count of bases not matched to a gene: 6. CDR3 in DNA: TGTGCCAGCAGCTTAGACTGGTCTAGCGGGTACGAGCAGTACTTC. Translation: CASSLDWSSGYEQYF.

This clonotype was seen repeatedly, ten times or more. The V call is TRBV29-1, the J call TRBJ1-1; 7 nucleotides line up with TRBD1. The CDR3 spans 12 residues. Losses at the gene ends were 7 bases for V and 4 bases for J; bases not matched to a gene: 6. CDR1 is SQVTM and CDR2 is ANQGSEA in the germline V gene. The CDR3 nucleotides are TGCAGCGGACGTCAGGGGGGCACTGAAGCTTTCTTT. Encoded protein: CSGRQGGTEAFF.

This clonotype came up many times. The V call is TRBV7-2, the J call TRBJ1-5; the D is unclear. V shed 5 bases and J shed 3 bases, with 11 bases lying between them. Germline V gives CDR1 SGHTA, CDR2 FQGNSA. The CDR3 runs 14 residues. CDR3 sequence: CASSARQTNQPQHF. Written as DNA, the CDR3 is TGTGCCAGCAGCGCCAGGCAGACCAATCAGCCCCAGCATTTT.

The sample holds many counts of this clonotype. V and J are TRBV19 and TRBJ1-3; D unresolved. There are 15 residues in the CDR3. V gave up 6 bases and J gave up 4 bases, with 16 bases separating them. Germline V gene sequence: CDR1 LNHDA, CDR2 SQIVND (reference sequence). The CDR3 DNA reads as TGTGCCAGTAGCTCCCCGTCCTCGGAAGGAAACACCATATATTTT. It yields the protein CASSSPSSEGNTIYF.

V is TRBV6-2 or TRBV6-3 and J is TRBJ2-5; 12 bases map to TRBD2. This CDR3 is built from 16 residues. With V trimmed by 6 bases and J by 4 bases, 9 bases remained unmatched. Germline V lookup: CDR1 MNHEY, CDR2 SVGEGT. The CDR3 sequence: CASRLAGGSLGETQYF. DNA for the CDR3: TGTGCCAGCAGACTAGCGGGGGGATCCTTGGGAGAGACCCAGTACTTC.

The CDR3 DNA reads TGTGCCTGGAGTTTGGGGAGAACCGGGGAGCTGTTTTTT. It encodes CAWSLGRTGELFF. The chain combines TRBV19 with TRBJ2-2; perhaps TRBD2 as D (5 bases). The CDR3 covers 13 residues. With 11 bases removed from V and 5 bases from J, the gap between germline ends came to 15 bases. CDR1 LNHDA and CDR2 SQIVND come from the germline V gene (reference sequence).

This clonotype was detected only a few times. V gene TRBV3-1 combines with J gene TRBJ2-7, with D hard to call. The CDR3 sequence is 14 residues long. V was trimmed by 1 base and J by 2 bases, leaving 9 bases between them. CDR1 is LGHDT and CDR2 is YNNKEL in the germline V gene (reference sequence). The CDR3 sequence: CASSQGTDTYEQYF. The CDR3, as DNA: TGTGCCAGCAGCCAAGGGACCGACACCTACGAGCAGTACTTC.

The chain uses TRBV29-1 and TRBJ1-2; perhaps TRBD1 as D (5 bases). Germline CDR1 SQVTM, CDR2 ANQGSEA. The CDR3 consists of 15 residues. V shed 5 bases and J shed 6 bases, with 22 bases lying between them. DNA of the CDR3: TGCAGCGTTCAAGGGCGGGGACTCCTCAGGGATGGCTACACCTTC. This gives the protein CSVQGRGLLRDGYTF.

This clonotype was observed at least ten times. This chain connects TRBV5-5 to TRBJ1-1; D unclear. Germline V gene data show CDR1 as SGHKS and CDR2 as YYEKEE (reference sequence). This CDR3 is 13 amino acids long. V was trimmed by 0 bases and J by 4 bases, leaving 7 bases between them. The CDR3 DNA follows: TGTGCCAGCAGCTTGGTCTTAGTCACTGAAGCTTTCTTT. Protein: CASSLVLVTEAFF.

This clonotype was observed at least ten times. The chain recombines TRBV4-1 with TRBJ1-1; D gene unclear. Germline loops: CDR1 MGHRA, CDR2 YSYEKL. The CDR3 spans 14 residues. With 1 base removed from V and 5 bases from J, the gap between germline ends came to 11 bases. CDR3 in amino acids: CASSQGPRSTEAFF. Written as DNA, the CDR3 is TGCGCCAGCAGCCAAGGGCCGAGGAGTACTGAAGCTTTCTTT.

This clonotype showed up many times. The chain combines TRBV19 with TRBJ1-5, with 7 bases matching TRBD1. V was pared by 6 bases and J by 6 bases, with 8 bases of the junction left unmatched. Germline V gene data show CDR1 as LNHDA and CDR2 as SQIVND (reference sequence). The CDR3 loop spans 14 amino acids. DNA for the CDR3: TGTGCCAGTAGGACTACAGGGGTTCTTCAGCCCCAGCATTTT. Protein: CASRTTGVLQPQHF.

This clonotype has just one count. This rearrangement joins TRBV7-9 to TRBJ1-2; TRBD1 agrees at 9 bases. This CDR3 spans 16 amino acids. J was trimmed by 7 bases and V by 2 bases; bases with no gene match: 11. The germline CDR1 and CDR2 sequences are SEHNR and FQNEAQ (reference sequence). The DNA of the CDR3 is TGTGCCAGCAGCTTATCGCCTTTGGGACAGGGTGGTGGCTACACCTTC. This encodes CASSLSPLGQGGGYTF.

This clonotype showed up just a few times. Sequence at one end of the junction differs from germline and may be a read error. This chain joins TRBV10-2 and TRBJ1-1; possibly TRBD1 for D (5 bases). The CDR3 sequence is 15 residues long. Per germline, CDR1 WSHSY and CDR2 SAAADI. CDR3 coding DNA: TGCGCCAGCAGTGCCGGTGGACATATCAACACTGAGGCTTTCTTT. Amino acid sequence: CASSAGGHINTEAFF.

This clonotype turned up a few times. The chain links TRBV7-9 to TRBJ2-7; D call uncertain. Trimming removed 4 bases from V and 1 base from J, with 14 bases in between. The CDR3 is 15 residues long. The germline V gene has CDR1 SEHNR and CDR2 FQNEAQ (reference sequence). The DNA for the CDR3 is TGTGCCAGCAGCTCACCGGGCCAGAGGTCCTACGAGCAGTACTTC. Encoded protein: CASSSPGQRSYEQYF.

The V and J genes are TRBV10-3 and TRBJ1-2; 9 bases map to TRBD1. The CDR3 is 13 residues long. The V and J ends lost 9 bases and 7 bases, in that order; junction bases with no gene match: 9. Germline CDR1 reads ENHRY; CDR2 reads SYGVKD. The CDR3 nucleotides read TGTGCCATTAGGGACAGGGAGGTTGGTGGCTACACCTTC. Translating it yields CAIRDREVGGYTF.

The V gene is TRBV4-2, the J gene TRBJ1-1; TRBD1 matches at 10 bases. The CDR3 extends over 14 amino acids. The germline gives CDR1 LGHNA, CDR2 YNFKEQ. The V and J ends lost 3 bases and 6 bases, in that order; junction bases with no gene match: 4. The chain's CDR3 is CASSQPGQGSEAFF. Here the CDR3 DNA reads TGTGCCAGCAGCCAGCCGGGACAGGGGTCTGAAGCTTTCTTT.

This clonotype has at least ten counts. The J gene is TRBJ1-1, the V gene TRBV7-2; TRBD1 matches at 7 bases. There are 14 residues in the CDR3. J lost 7 bases, V lost 5 bases, and 10 bases had no gene match. Germline-derived CDR1 and CDR2 are SGHTA and FQGNSA. In nucleotides, the CDR3 is TGTGCCAGCAGCCTAACAGGGGTCGGGGGTGAAGCTTTCTTT. It codes for CASSLTGVGGEAFF.

Only a few counts were recorded for this clonotype. The V call is TRBV4-3, the J call TRBJ2-5, with 12 bases aligning to TRBD2. V was clipped by 1 base and J by 1 base; unmatched bases: 4. CDR1 LGHNA and CDR2 YSLEER come from the germline V gene. This CDR3 is built from 17 residues. The CDR3 region is CASSQVSSGRGQETQYF. The CDR3 DNA follows: TGCGCCAGCAGCCAAGTTTCTAGCGGGAGGGGCCAAGAGACCCAGTACTTC.

The chain uses TRBV25-1 and TRBJ2-5; weak D call: TRBD2 (5 bases). Germline V CDR1 and CDR2: MGHDK, SYGVNS. The CDR3 spans 15 residues. V gave up 6 bases and J gave up 0 bases, with 14 bases separating them. CDR3 nucleotide sequence: TGTGCCAGCAGACCTAAGATAGCGAACCAAGAGACCCAGTACTTC. It is translated as CASRPKIANQETQYF. The variable domain in full, with the rest retrieved from reference TRBV25-1 and TRBJ2-5, is EADIYQTPRYLVIGTGKKITLECSQTMGHDKMYWYQQDPGMELHLIHYSYGVNSTEKGDLSSESTVSRIRTEHFPLTLESARPSHTSQYLCASRPKIANQETQYFGPGTRLLVL.

This clonotype was counted many times. J is TRBJ2-7 and V is TRBV7-2; no reliable D call. Trimming stripped 1 base from V and 7 bases from J, with 11 bases between. In germline, CDR1 is SGHTA, CDR2 FQGNSA. This CDR3 has 13 residues. The CDR3 nucleotides read TGTGCCAGCAGCTTAGAAGTATTAAGAGAGCAGTACTTC. Protein sequence: CASSLEVLREQYF.

The V call is TRBV12-3 or TRBV12-4, the J call TRBJ2-7, with D possibly TRBD2 on 6 matching bases. The length of the CDR3 is 16 residues. Trimming left V 0 bases short and J 0 bases short, with 12 bases between. CDR3 sequence reads: CASSLALARSSYEQYF. CDR3 coding DNA: TGTGCCAGCAGTTTAGCGCTAGCGCGTAGCTCCTACGAGCAGTACTTC.

The rearrangement joins TRBV29-1 to TRBJ2-7, with D perhaps matching TRBD1 (5 bases). Deletions cut 0 bases from V and 5 bases from J, with 14 bases between. Germline V lookup: CDR1 SQVTM, CDR2 ANQGSEA. The CDR3 has 14 residues. DNA for the CDR3: TGCAGCGTTGAAGAGGCAGGGAAACCCCACGAGCAGTACTTC. Translated: CSVEEAGKPHEQYF.

This clonotype was seen many times. The chain joins TRBV10-3 to TRBJ2-2; D not certain. The V end was cut by 4 bases, the J end by 6 bases, with 9 bases between. CDR1 ENHRY and CDR2 SYGVKD come from the germline V gene. The CDR3 runs to 13 residues. Written as DNA, the CDR3 is TGTGCCATCAGTGTGAGTGGGGCCGGGGAGCTGTTTTTT. Its translation is CAISVSGAGELFF.

This clonotype was found a few times. The chain links TRBV6-5 to TRBJ1-1, with TRBD1 as a possible D gene (5 bases). The CDR3 spans 17 residues. Germline-derived CDR1 and CDR2 are MNHEY and SVGAGI. V was trimmed by 6 bases and J by 1 base, leaving 21 bases between them. CDR3 sequence: CASSTLRAGTQNTEAFF. CDR3 DNA sequence: TGTGCCAGCAGCACCTTACGGGCCGGGACGCAGAACACTGAAGCTTTCTTT.

For this clonotype: A read error is possible here, since a much larger clone lies one base away. J is TRBJ2-5 and V is TRBV20-1, with a tentative D call TRBD1 (5 bases). Per the germline V gene, CDR1 is DFQATT and CDR2 is SNEGSKA (reference sequence). Trimming removed 5 bases from V and 4 bases from J, with 17 bases in between. This CDR3 has 14 amino acids. The CDR3 is CSAAKGRVGETQYF. CDR3 in DNA: TGCAGTGCTGCGAAGGGGCGCGTAGGAGAGACCCAGTACTTC.

Ten or more counts support this clonotype. The gene calls are TRBV6-6 and TRBJ1-6, with a possible D match to TRBD1 (6 bases). V lost 2 bases and J lost 10, with 12 bases in between. Germline CDR1 is MNHNY and CDR2 is SVGAGI (reference sequence). This CDR3 contains 14 residues. The CDR3 protein is CASSYEGVGSPLHF. In nucleotides, the CDR3 is TGTGCCAGCAGTTACGAGGGGGTAGGGTCACCCCTCCACTTT.

The sample holds many counts of this clonotype. The genes are TRBV5-1 and TRBJ1-1; D is unresolved. The length of the CDR3 is 14 residues. Trimming took off 1 base at V and 1 base at J, with 8 bases between the two ends. The germline CDR1 and CDR2 sequences are SGHRS and YFSETQ. The CDR3 region is CASSLNRPNTEAFF. For the CDR3, the DNA is TGCGCCAGCAGCTTGAATAGACCGAACACTGAAGCTTTCTTT.